The 31 T cell receptor beta chains below were found in one sample sequenced in a study of CD8+CD57+ T cells in acquired aplastic anemia. CDR3 and TCR beta VDJ profiling relied on a genomic DNA template. Using its own MiXCR run on the reads, TCRdb lists one record per CDR3 protein. The sample shows 90,000 to 130,000 distinct CDR3 sequences, roughly 50% of them seen only once. Sequenced: sorted CD4+, CD8+, or CD8+CD57+ T cells (not recorded which) from PBMCs. These receptors all come from a human donor in good health, serving as a control.

This clonotype was detected many times. This chain links TRBV30 with TRBJ2-7, with 10 positions matching TRBD1. The CDR3 spans 16 residues. J was trimmed by 2 bases and V by 4 bases; bases with no gene match: 11. The germline V gene encodes CDR1 GTSNPN and CDR2 SVGIG (reference sequence). The chain's CDR3 is CAWMKRDRGETYEQYF. The CDR3 bases are TGTGCCTGGATGAAACGGGACAGGGGAGAAACCTACGAGCAGTACTTC.

The J gene is TRBJ1-1, the V gene TRBV10-2; TRBD1 agrees at 9 bases. This CDR3 contains 12 residues. The germline V gene encodes CDR1 WSHSY and CDR2 SAAADI. The trim removed 8 bases at V and 5 bases at J, leaving 3 bases unmatched. DNA of the CDR3: TGCGCCAGCTGGACAGGGGAAACTGAAGCTTTCTTT. It translates to CASWTGETEAFF.

The V gene is TRBV29-1, the J gene TRBJ2-1; 9 bases map to TRBD1. Germline V lookup: CDR1 SQVTM, CDR2 ANQGSEA. Losses at the gene ends were 4 bases for V and 3 bases for J; bases not matched to a gene: 4. The CDR3 is made up of 14 amino acids. CDR3 in amino acids: CSVGRQGVYNEQFF. The DNA of the CDR3 is TGCAGCGTTGGACGACAGGGGGTCTACAATGAGCAGTTCTTC.

The table lists this clonotype with a few counts. This chain joins TRBV2 and TRBJ1-5; D not resolved. With 4 bases removed from V and 8 bases from J, the gap between germline ends came to 12 bases. CDR3 size: 13 residues. Germline loops: CDR1 SNHLY, CDR2 FYNNEI. The CDR3 sequence: CASSANLVEPQHF. Here the CDR3 DNA reads TGTGCCAGCAGTGCTAACCTGGTAGAGCCCCAGCATTTT.

The chain has TRBV4-3 and TRBJ2-3; D remains ambiguous. Trimming left V 1 base short and J 8 bases short, with 10 bases between. Germline assignment: CDR1 LGHNA and CDR2 YSLEER. This CDR3 has 13 residues. CDR3 bases: TGCGCCAGCAGCCAAGGCCAAGACTCTACGCAGTATTTT. It translates to CASSQGQDSTQYF.

The V and J genes are TRBV2 and TRBJ1-2; TRBD1 aligns across 8 bases. Trimming removed 4 bases from V and 5 bases from J; junction bases left unmatched: 3. Germline V CDR1 and CDR2: SNHLY, FYNNEI. This CDR3 is built from 13 residues. CDR3 nucleotide sequence: TGTGCCAGCAGTGGACAGGGGACTTATGGCTACACCTTC. It is translated as CASSGQGTYGYTF.

There are many counts of this clonotype. The V gene is TRBV9, the J gene TRBJ2-2; D not certain. This CDR3 has 14 amino acids. Trimming removed 0 bases from V and 4 bases from J, with 7 bases in between. CDR1 is SGDLS and CDR2 is YYNGEE in the germline V gene. In DNA form, the CDR3 reads TGTGCCAGCAGCGTAGGGTCGTCCACCGGGGAGCTGTTTTTT. Translating it yields CASSVGSSTGELFF.

J is TRBJ2-5 and V is TRBV7-2; 7 positions match TRBD2. Per the germline V gene, CDR1 is SGHTA and CDR2 is FQGNSA. With V trimmed by 2 bases and J by 4 bases, 4 bases remained unmatched. The CDR3 runs to 14 residues. The CDR3: CASSLRGSPETQYF. The CDR3 DNA is TGTGCCAGCAGCTTACGCGGGAGCCCAGAGACCCAGTACTTC.

This clonotype occurred a few times. This chain joins TRBV4-1 and TRBJ1-4; D possibly corresponds to TRBD1 (6 bases). Between the trimmed V and J ends, which lost 1 base and 6 bases, there was a span of 18 bases. The germline V gene has CDR1 MGHRA and CDR2 YSYEKL. This CDR3 is 17 amino acids long. CDR3 residues: CASSQGGLRGRDEKLFF. CDR3 nucleotides: TGCGCCAGCAGCCAAGGGGGGCTCAGGGGCCGGGATGAAAAACTGTTTTTT.

The rearrangement links TRBV7-9 to TRBJ1-2; D remains unclear. Trimming stripped 1 base from V and 6 bases from J, with 12 bases between. The CDR3 is made up of 14 amino acids. Germline CDR1 is SEHNR and CDR2 is FQNEAQ (reference sequence). The CDR3 here is CASSLELSTHGYTF. For the CDR3, the DNA is TGTGCCAGCAGCTTAGAGCTCAGTACCCATGGCTACACCTTC.

V and J are TRBV2 and TRBJ2-7; D perhaps matches TRBD2 (5 bases). V lost 6 bases, J lost 3 bases, and 12 bases lay in between. This CDR3 is built from 13 residues. CDR1 SNHLY and CDR2 FYNNEI come from the germline V gene. CDR3 DNA sequence: TGTGCCAGCAGGCGGACTGTTCGCTACGAGCAGTACTTC. Encoded protein: CASRRTVRYEQYF.

This clonotype was seen many times. The rearrangement joins TRBV19 to TRBJ2-7, with 10 bases matching TRBD1. J was trimmed by 5 bases and V by 4 bases; bases with no gene match: 2. The CDR3 has 13 amino acids. In germline, CDR1 is LNHDA, CDR2 SQIVND (reference sequence). CDR3 nucleotides: TGTGCCAGTAGTACTGGGACAGGGGACGAGCAGTACTTC. Protein product: CASSTGTGDEQYF.

The CDR3 sequence is CATSREGYTEAFF. For the CDR3, the DNA is TGTGCCACCAGCAGAGAGGGTTACACTGAAGCTTTCTTT. This rearrangement joins TRBV15 to TRBJ1-1; no firm D call. The CDR3 consists of 13 residues. V was trimmed by 0 bases and J by 3 bases, leaving 5 bases between them. Germline V gives CDR1 LNHNV, CDR2 YYDKDF (reference sequence).

The rearrangement uses TRBV7-9 and TRBJ2-7; 8 bases align to TRBD2. Germline CDR1 and CDR2: SEHNR and FQNEAQ (reference sequence). The CDR3 extends over 14 amino acids. The V gene end was trimmed by 5 bases and the J gene end by 5 bases; junction bases not matched to a gene: 8. The CDR3, as DNA: TGTGCCAGCAGCATGGGGACTAGTTACCACGAGCAGTACTTC. It translates to CASSMGTSYHEQYF.

The chain joins TRBV9 to TRBJ2-5; TRBD2 agrees at 12 bases. J was trimmed by 5 bases and V by 0 bases; bases with no gene match: 14. The CDR3 has 19 residues. Germline-derived CDR1 and CDR2 are SGDLS and YYNGEE. CDR3 region: CASSVAPGGLAGGPETQYF. In DNA form, the CDR3 reads TGTGCCAGCAGCGTAGCGCCCGGAGGGCTAGCGGGGGGGCCGGAGACCCAGTACTTC.

The chain combines TRBV19 with TRBJ1-1; no firm D call. CDR3 length: 11 amino acids. Trimming removed 3 bases at V and 8 bases at J, with 7 bases between. The germline V gene encodes CDR1 LNHDA and CDR2 SQIVND (reference sequence). The CDR3 is CASSINREAFF. The CDR3 DNA reads TGTGCCAGTAGTATTAATAGGGAAGCTTTCTTT.

This clonotype has ten or more counts. At one boundary the junction diverges from the germline segment, which might be a read error. The V gene is TRBV7-9, the J gene TRBJ2-7; D is undetermined. Germline CDR1 SEHNR, CDR2 FQNEAQ (reference sequence). The CDR3 totals 14 residues. CDR3 residues: CASSSPVLSYVQYF. The CDR3, as DNA: TGTGCCAGCAGCTCCCCGGTACTATCCTACGTGCAGTACTTC.

This clonotype was observed at least ten times. The chain combines TRBV7-9 with TRBJ2-2; D is unresolved. Between the trimmed V and J ends, which lost 1 base and 3 bases, there was a span of 6 bases. This CDR3 region has 14 residues. CDR1 is SEHNR, CDR2 FQNEAQ, per germline (reference sequence). The CDR3 sequence: CASSLGQDTGELFF. The CDR3 nucleotides read TGTGCCAGCAGCTTAGGGCAGGACACCGGGGAGCTGTTTTTT.

The chain uses TRBV2 and TRBJ2-1; 9 nucleotides match TRBD2. Germline values: CDR1 SNHLY, CDR2 FYNNEI. The ends lost 6 bases at V and 2 bases at J; junction bases unmatched: 17. The CDR3 runs 19 residues. The CDR3 region is CASSPRRWREGRPYNEQFF. Written as DNA, the CDR3 is TGTGCCAGCAGCCCGCGGCGGTGGCGGGAGGGCCGCCCCTACAATGAGCAGTTCTTC.

The chain joins TRBV25-1 to TRBJ1-1; 9 positions agree with TRBD1. This CDR3 comprises 14 residues. The germline V gene encodes CDR1 MGHDK and CDR2 SYGVNS. Trimming cost V 4 bases and J 5 bases; bases outside gene matches: 5. Written as DNA, the CDR3 is TGTGCCAGCAGTGTTACAGGGGGCAGGACTGAAGCTTTCTTT. Amino acids: CASSVTGGRTEAFF.

This clonotype was seen only once. The chain joins TRBV12-3 or TRBV12-4 to TRBJ2-7, with D possibly matching TRBD2 (6 bases). The V end lost 6 bases, the J end lost 5 bases, and 14 bases lay between the germline ends. The CDR3 is 13 residues long. The CDR3 here is CASSRMGLNEQYF. CDR3 coding DNA: TGTGCCAGCAGCCGAATGGGACTCAACGAGCAGTACTTC.

This clonotype has at least ten counts. The chain has TRBV3-1 and TRBJ1-5, with unresolved D. Per the germline V gene, CDR1 is LGHDT and CDR2 is YNNKEL (reference sequence). This CDR3 has 14 amino acids. The V gene lost 1 base and the J gene lost 1 base, with 5 bases spanning the gap. The CDR3 DNA reads as TGTGCCAGCAGCCAAGCTTTAAGCAATCAGCCCCAGCATTTT. It codes for CASSQALSNQPQHF.

CDR3 sequence (DNA): TGCAGCGCCCTCAGGGACTCCGAGCAGTACTTC. Encoded protein: CSALRDSEQYF. The chain has TRBV29-1 and TRBJ2-7; tentatively, D is TRBD2 (6 bases). V lost 7 bases and J lost 6, with 13 bases in between. The length of the CDR3 is 11 residues. Germline V gene data show CDR1 as SQVTM and CDR2 as ANQGSEA.

This clonotype was observed a few times. The V call is TRBV9, the J call TRBJ2-1; no definite D call. V lost 3 bases and J 4 bases, leaving 14 bases between the germline ends. CDR1 and CDR2 (germline): SGDLS, YYNGEE. CDR3 length: 15 residues. CDR3 protein: CASSASGSIYNEQFF. CDR3 DNA sequence: TGTGCCAGCAGCGCATCCGGGTCAATTTACAATGAGCAGTTCTTC.

This chain connects TRBV16 to TRBJ2-5; D is unresolved. V was trimmed by 4 bases and J by 5 bases, leaving 8 bases between them. The CDR3 has 12 amino acids. CDR1 and CDR2 (germline): KGHSY, FQNENV. CDR3 in DNA: TGTGCCAGCAGCCCCGTTTCGGAGACCCAGTACTTC. Encoded protein: CASSPVSETQYF.

The chain has TRBV9 and TRBJ2-3; 14 bases match TRBD2. Germline V gene data show CDR1 as SGDLS and CDR2 as YYNGEE. The CDR3 runs 17 residues. J gave up 2 bases and V 3 bases, and 5 bases lay outside the gene matches. The CDR3 protein is CASSDGTSGGNTDTQYF. CDR3 DNA: TGTGCCAGCAGCGACGGGACTAGCGGGGGAAACACAGATACGCAGTATTTT.

This clonotype has more than one count but fewer than ten. This chain links TRBV15 with TRBJ2-6; no reliable D call. Germline values: CDR1 LNHNV, CDR2 YYDKDF (reference sequence). This CDR3 spans 16 amino acids. The ends were cut back, 0 bases at V and 0 bases at J, with 6 bases in the middle. CDR3 sequence: CATSRDGSSGANVLTF. In nucleotides, the CDR3 is TGTGCCACCAGCAGAGATGGATCCTCTGGGGCCAACGTCCTGACTTTC.

The chain is built from TRBV10-3 and TRBJ2-7, with 7 bases lining up with TRBD2. The CDR3 spans 14 residues. The V gene end was trimmed by 5 bases and the J gene end by 3 bases; junction bases not matched to a gene: 7. In germline, CDR1 is ENHRY, CDR2 SYGVKD. Here the CDR3 DNA reads TGTGCCATCAGTCCCAGCGGGATGAACTACGAGCAGTACTTC. It translates to CAISPSGMNYEQYF.

The chain uses TRBV9 and TRBJ2-1, with 7 bases lining up with TRBD2. Unmatched junction bases numbered 6, after V lost 0 bases and J lost 6 bases. CDR3 size: 15 residues. The germline gives CDR1 SGDLS, CDR2 YYNGEE. DNA of the CDR3: TGTGCCAGCAGCGTAGACGCGGGAGCGGGCAATGAGCAGTTCTTC. Protein: CASSVDAGAGNEQFF.

This clonotype occurred a few times. The chain carries TRBV30 and TRBJ1-1; TRBD1 is a possible D gene (5 bases). Germline CDR1 and CDR2: GTSNPN and SVGIG (reference sequence). Trimming shortened V by 8 bases and J by 10 bases, and 20 bases separated the two germline ends. The CDR3 is made up of 12 amino acids. CDR3 residues: CAAQYGAELAFF. The CDR3 DNA sequence: TGTGCCGCACAGTACGGGGCCGAGCTAGCTTTCTTT.

This clonotype has a count of ten or more. The J gene is TRBJ1-5, the V gene TRBV12-3 or TRBV12-4; 7 nucleotides align to TRBD1. The CDR3 sequence is 15 residues long. Losses at the gene ends were 4 bases for V and 1 base for J; bases not matched to a gene: 4. The CDR3 DNA follows: TGTGCCAGCAGTTCTGCAGGGGGGAGCAATCAGCCCCAGCATTTT. Translation: CASSSAGGSNQPQHF.